These T cell receptor beta chains were read from a single sample in a study of human T cells and chemical hapten exposure. TCRdb passed the RACE reads through MiXCR, listing each CDR3 protein once. The sample has 80,000 to 95,000 distinct CDR3 sequences, approximately 10% seen once. The source was whole blood, collected in connection with sensitization to the hapten diphenylcyclopropenone (DPC). The receptors here all came from a man in his forties with alopecia areata. Some clones in this sample may be carry-over from other donors' samples. CDR3s include the opening cysteine and the closing phenylalanine or tryptophan. Fields, in order: D gene, clone size, J gene, V gene, CDR3 DNA, CDR3 protein. The D gene is left open where the match is weak. Part of the rows lack a size; the others show once, few, many or a class for expanded clones.

D gene: .
clone size: few
J gene: TRBJ1-1
V gene: TRBV7-2
CDR3 DNA: TGTGCCAGCAGCTTAGAACGGGGGAGCACTGAAGCTTTCTTT
CDR3 protein: CASSLERGSTEAFF

D gene: TRBD1
clone size: .
J gene: TRBJ1-1
V gene: TRBV28
CDR3 DNA: TGTGCCAGCAGTTTAATGGGGACAGGGGGCCTGCGCACTGAAGCTTTCTTT
CDR3 protein: CASSLMGTGGLRTEAFF

D gene: .
clone size: few
J gene: TRBJ1-1
V gene: TRBV12-3/TRBV12-4
CDR3 DNA: TGTGCCAGCAGTTTAGTGTCAGCTGAAGCTTTCTTT
CDR3 protein: CASSLVSAEAFF

D gene: .
clone size: .
J gene: TRBJ2-7
V gene: TRBV28
CDR3 DNA: TGTGCCAGCAGTAGAGCTTGGTACGAGCAGTACTTC
CDR3 protein: CASSRAWYEQYF

D gene: .
clone size: few
J gene: TRBJ2-3
V gene: TRBV6-5
CDR3 DNA: TGTGCCAGCAGTTTCCAAAGGGGGACAGATACGCAGTATTTT
CDR3 protein: CASSFQRGTDTQYF

D gene: TRBD1
clone size: .
J gene: TRBJ1-6
V gene: TRBV7-6
CDR3 DNA: TGTGCCAGCTCTCCGGGACAGAGTTCACCCCTCCACTTT
CDR3 protein: CASSPGQSSPLHF

D gene: TRBD2
clone size: few
J gene: TRBJ2-3
V gene: TRBV4-3
CDR3 DNA: TGCGCCAGCAGCCAAGAGGGAGGGGCCACAGATACGCAGTATTTT
CDR3 protein: CASSQEGGATDTQYF

D gene: .
clone size: few
J gene: TRBJ2-3
V gene: TRBV20-1
CDR3 DNA: TGCAGTGCTAGAGCCCCGTTTAGCACAGATACGCAGTATTTT
CDR3 protein: CSARAPFSTDTQYF

D gene: .
clone size: .
J gene: TRBJ1-5
V gene: TRBV23-1
CDR3 DNA: TGCGCCAGCAGTCAAAAAAACCCCAGGGACTCCGATCAGCCCCAGCATTTT
CDR3 protein: CASSQKNPRDSDQPQHF

D gene: TRBD1
clone size: many
J gene: TRBJ1-1
V gene: TRBV4-2
CDR3 DNA: TGTGCCAGCAGCCAAGAGTGGTTCCAGGGGGGTACGGTAACTGAAGCTTTCTTT
CDR3 protein: CASSQEWFQGGTVTEAFF

D gene: TRBD2
clone size: .
J gene: TRBJ2-3
V gene: TRBV5-6
CDR3 DNA: TGTGCCAGCAGCTCTCCGGGACTAGCGGGAGCGGTCCCAGATACGCAGTATTTT
CDR3 protein: CASSSPGLAGAVPDTQYF

D gene: .
clone size: .
J gene: TRBJ2-3
V gene: TRBV28
CDR3 DNA: TGTGCCAGCAGTGTCTATGGCACAGATACGCAGTATTTT
CDR3 protein: CASSVYGTDTQYF

D gene: TRBD1
clone size: many
J gene: TRBJ2-2
V gene: TRBV7-9
CDR3 DNA: TGTGCCAGCAGCCCGGACAGGGGCCACACCGGGGAGCTGTTTTTT
CDR3 protein: CASSPDRGHTGELFF

D gene: TRBD2
clone size: few
J gene: TRBJ2-3
V gene: TRBV20-1
CDR3 DNA: TGCAGTGCTAGTCGTCAGGCGGGAGGGCGTGCAGATACGCAGTATTTT
CDR3 protein: CSASRQAGGRADTQYF

D gene: .
clone size: many
J gene: TRBJ2-3
V gene: TRBV29-1
CDR3 DNA: TGCAGCGTTGAAGCCCAAGTCCGGCCTTCCACAGATACGCAGTATTTT
CDR3 protein: CSVEAQVRPSTDTQYF

D gene: TRBD1
clone size: few
J gene: TRBJ1-4
V gene: TRBV6-5
CDR3 DNA: TGTGCCAGCAGATTAACTTCAGGGGGAGCTAATGAAAAACTGTTTTTT
CDR3 protein: CASRLTSGGANEKLFF

D gene: TRBD1
clone size: .
J gene: TRBJ1-2
V gene: TRBV20-1
CDR3 DNA: TGCAGTGCTATATTGGGACAGCAGGTTGGCTACACCTTC
CDR3 protein: CSAILGQQVGYTF

D gene: .
clone size: many
J gene: TRBJ2-3
V gene: TRBV24-1
CDR3 DNA: TGTGCCACCAGTGATGTGGGGGAGGACAGCACAGATACGCAGTATTTT
CDR3 protein: CATSDVGEDSTDTQYF

D gene: .
clone size: .
J gene: TRBJ2-7
V gene: TRBV6-6
CDR3 DNA: TGTGCCAGCGGGGAAGCCGAGCAGTACTTC
CDR3 protein: CASGEAEQYF

D gene: .
clone size: few
J gene: TRBJ2-7
V gene: TRBV21-1
CDR3 DNA: TGTGCCAGCAGCAAGGCGGACAGTGCCTGCTCCTACGAGCAGTACTTC
CDR3 protein: CASSKADSACSYEQYF

D gene: TRBD2
clone size: few
J gene: TRBJ2-2
V gene: TRBV4-3
CDR3 DNA: TGCGCCAGCAGCCAAGGACTAGCGGGAGCCGGGGAGCTGTTTTTT
CDR3 protein: CASSQGLAGAGELFF

D gene: TRBD2
clone size: .
J gene: TRBJ2-3
V gene: TRBV24-1
CDR3 DNA: TGTGCCACCAGTGTAGGTAGCGGGACCACAGATACGCAGTATTTT
CDR3 protein: CATSVGSGTTDTQYF

D gene: .
clone size: many
J gene: TRBJ1-1
V gene: TRBV5-1
CDR3 DNA: TGCGCCAGCAGTTCTTTCGGGATCTCAGAAACTATGAACACTGAAGCTTTCTTT
CDR3 protein: CASSSFGISETMNTEAFF

D gene: .
clone size: few
J gene: TRBJ2-3
V gene: TRBV18
CDR3 DNA: TGTGCCAGCTCACCACCCAGCCGGGACACAGATACGCAGTATTTT
CDR3 protein: CASSPPSRDTDTQYF

D gene: .
clone size: many
J gene: TRBJ1-1
V gene: TRBV5-1
CDR3 DNA: TGCGCCAGCAGCTTAGAGGGTTGGTCGAGGACGCCCACTGAAGCTTTCTTT
CDR3 protein: CASSLEGWSRTPTEAFF

D gene: .
clone size: few
J gene: TRBJ1-5
V gene: TRBV5-1
CDR3 DNA: TGCGCCAGCAGCTTGGAGGGGTTTCGCAATCAGCCCCAGCATTTT
CDR3 protein: CASSLEGFRNQPQHF

D gene: .
clone size: .
J gene: TRBJ2-1
V gene: TRBV3-1
CDR3 DNA: TGTGCCAGCAGCCAAGATCCAGCGGGTTCGGGGTACAATGAGCAGTTCTTC
CDR3 protein: CASSQDPAGSGYNEQFF

D gene: .
clone size: few
J gene: TRBJ2-2
V gene: TRBV9
CDR3 DNA: TGTGCCAGCAGCGTAGCAGCGGAGATCAACACCGGGGAGCTGTTTTTT
CDR3 protein: CASSVAAEINTGELFF

D gene: TRBD1
clone size: many
J gene: TRBJ1-5
V gene: TRBV28
CDR3 DNA: TGTGCCAGCAGTACCCTTACAGGGGGCCGAGGTCAGCCCCAGCATTTT
CDR3 protein: CASSTLTGGRGQPQHF

D gene: .
clone size: many
J gene: TRBJ1-2
V gene: TRBV27
CDR3 DNA: TGTGCCAGCAGCTCCCTGGTTATATCACCAGGCAGTGGCTACACCTTC
CDR3 protein: CASSSLVISPGSGYTF